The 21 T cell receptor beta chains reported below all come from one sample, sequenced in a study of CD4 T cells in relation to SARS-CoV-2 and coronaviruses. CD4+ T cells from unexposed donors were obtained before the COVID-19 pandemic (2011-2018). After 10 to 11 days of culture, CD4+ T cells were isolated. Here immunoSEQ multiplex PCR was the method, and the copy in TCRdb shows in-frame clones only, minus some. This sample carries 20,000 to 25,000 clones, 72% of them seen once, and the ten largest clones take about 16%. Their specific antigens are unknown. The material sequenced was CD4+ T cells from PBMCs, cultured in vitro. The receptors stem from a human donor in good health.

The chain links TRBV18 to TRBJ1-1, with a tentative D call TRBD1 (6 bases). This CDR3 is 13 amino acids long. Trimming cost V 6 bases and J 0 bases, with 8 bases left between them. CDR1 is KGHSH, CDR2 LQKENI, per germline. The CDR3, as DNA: TGTGCCAGCTCGGAGGGGGTGAACACTGAAGCTTTCTTT. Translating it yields CASSEGVNTEAFF.

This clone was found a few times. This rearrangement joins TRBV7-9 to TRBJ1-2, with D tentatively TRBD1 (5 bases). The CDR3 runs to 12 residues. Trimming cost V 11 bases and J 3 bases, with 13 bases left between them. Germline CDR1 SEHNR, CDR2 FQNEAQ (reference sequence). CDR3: CASTGGDYGYTF. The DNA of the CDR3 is TGTGCCTCCACGGGGGGTGACTATGGCTACACCTTC.

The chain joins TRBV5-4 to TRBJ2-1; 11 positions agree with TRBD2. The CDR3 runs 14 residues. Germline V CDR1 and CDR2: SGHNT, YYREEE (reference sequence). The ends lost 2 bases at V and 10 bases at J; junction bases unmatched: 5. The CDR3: CASSLLAGVNEQFF. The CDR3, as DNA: TGTGCCAGCAGCTTACTAGCGGGAGTAAACGAGCAGTTCTTC.

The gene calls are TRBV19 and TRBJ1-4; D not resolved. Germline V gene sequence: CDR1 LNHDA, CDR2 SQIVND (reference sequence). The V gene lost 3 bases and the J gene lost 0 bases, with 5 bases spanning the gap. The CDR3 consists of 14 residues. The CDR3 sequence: CASSIVSTNEKLFF. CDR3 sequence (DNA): TGTGCCAGTAGTATTGTGTCAACTAATGAAAAACTGTTTTTT. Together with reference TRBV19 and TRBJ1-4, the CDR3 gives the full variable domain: DGGITQSPKYLFRKEGQNVTLSCEQNLNHDAMYWYRQDPGQGLRLIYYSQIVNDFQKGDIAEGYSVSREKKESFPLTVTSAQKNPTAFYLCASSIVSTNEKLFFGSGTQLSVL.

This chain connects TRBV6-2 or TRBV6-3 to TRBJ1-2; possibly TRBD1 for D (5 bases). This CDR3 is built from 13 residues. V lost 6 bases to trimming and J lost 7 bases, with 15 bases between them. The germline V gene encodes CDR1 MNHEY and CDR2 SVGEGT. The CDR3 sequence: CASSPTGNRGYTF. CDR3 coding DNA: TGTGCCAGCAGCCCCACAGGAAATCGTGGCTACACCTTC.

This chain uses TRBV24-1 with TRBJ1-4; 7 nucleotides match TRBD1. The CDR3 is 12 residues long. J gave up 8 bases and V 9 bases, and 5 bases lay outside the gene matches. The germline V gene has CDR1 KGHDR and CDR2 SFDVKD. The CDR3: CATEGGEEKLFF. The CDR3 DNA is TGTGCCACCGAAGGGGGCGAGGAAAAACTGTTTTTT.

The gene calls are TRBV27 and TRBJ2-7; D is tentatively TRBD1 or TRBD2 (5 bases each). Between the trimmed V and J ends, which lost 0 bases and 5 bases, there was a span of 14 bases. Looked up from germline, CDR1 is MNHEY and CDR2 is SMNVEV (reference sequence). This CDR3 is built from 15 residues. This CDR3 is CASSLSTRGVNEQYF. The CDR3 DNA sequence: TGTGCCAGCAGTTTATCGACCCGAGGGGTCAACGAGCAGTACTTC.

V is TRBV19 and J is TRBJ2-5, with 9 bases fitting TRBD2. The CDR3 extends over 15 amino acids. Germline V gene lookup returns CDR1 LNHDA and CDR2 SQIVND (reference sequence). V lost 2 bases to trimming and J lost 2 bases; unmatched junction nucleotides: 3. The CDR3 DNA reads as TGTGCCAGTAGTATAATAGCGGGGGCGCAAGAGACCCAGTACTTC. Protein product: CASSIIAGAQETQYF.

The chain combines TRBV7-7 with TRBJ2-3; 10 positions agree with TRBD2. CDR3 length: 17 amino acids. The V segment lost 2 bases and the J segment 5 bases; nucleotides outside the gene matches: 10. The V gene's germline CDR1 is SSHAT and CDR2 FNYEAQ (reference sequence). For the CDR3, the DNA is TGTGCCAGCAGCTTAATGGCTAGCGGGGGTGTTGGAGATACGCAGTATTTT. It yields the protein CASSLMASGGVGDTQYF.

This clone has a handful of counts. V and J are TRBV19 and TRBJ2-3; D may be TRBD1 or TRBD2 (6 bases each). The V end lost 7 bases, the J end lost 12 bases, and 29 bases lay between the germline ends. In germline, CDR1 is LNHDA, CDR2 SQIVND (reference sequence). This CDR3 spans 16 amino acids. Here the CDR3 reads CASMERGGRLRDSQYF. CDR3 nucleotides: TGTGCCAGTATGGAAAGAGGGGGGCGCCTCCGGGACTCACAGTATTTT.

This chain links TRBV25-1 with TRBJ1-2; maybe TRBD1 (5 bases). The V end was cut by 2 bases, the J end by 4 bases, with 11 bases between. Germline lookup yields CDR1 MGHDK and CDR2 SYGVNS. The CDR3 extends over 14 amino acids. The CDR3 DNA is TGTGCCAGCAGTGAAGGGGGGTCCTTCTATGGCTACACCTTC. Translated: CASSEGGSFYGYTF.

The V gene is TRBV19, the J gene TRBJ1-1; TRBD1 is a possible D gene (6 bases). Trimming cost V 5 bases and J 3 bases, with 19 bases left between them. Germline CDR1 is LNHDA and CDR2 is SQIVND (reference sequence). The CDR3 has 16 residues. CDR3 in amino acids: CASSANFRGVDTEAFF. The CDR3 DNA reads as TGTGCCAGTAGTGCCAACTTTAGGGGGGTGGACACTGAAGCTTTCTTT. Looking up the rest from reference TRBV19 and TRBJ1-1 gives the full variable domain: DGGITQSPKYLFRKEGQNVTLSCEQNLNHDAMYWYRQDPGQGLRLIYYSQIVNDFQKGDIAEGYSVSREKKESFPLTVTSAQKNPTAFYLCASSANFRGVDTEAFFGQGTRLTVV.

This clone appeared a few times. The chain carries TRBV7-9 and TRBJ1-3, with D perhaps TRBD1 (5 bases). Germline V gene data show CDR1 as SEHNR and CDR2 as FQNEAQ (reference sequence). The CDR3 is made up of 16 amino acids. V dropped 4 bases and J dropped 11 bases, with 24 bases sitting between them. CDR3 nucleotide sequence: TGTGCCAGCAGCTCCTTTGAAGCAGCAGGGAGGTCCCCCATATATTTT. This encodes CASSSFEAAGRSPIYF.

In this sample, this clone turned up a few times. CDR3 nucleotides: TGTGCCAGCAGTTATAACGGGGGGGTGGATGGCTACACCTTC. Its protein is CASSYNGGVDGYTF. J is TRBJ1-2 and V is TRBV6-5; D possibly corresponds to TRBD1 (5 bases). There are 14 residues in the CDR3. V gave up 3 bases and J gave up 6 bases, with 14 bases separating them. The V gene's germline CDR1 is MNHEY and CDR2 SVGAGI.

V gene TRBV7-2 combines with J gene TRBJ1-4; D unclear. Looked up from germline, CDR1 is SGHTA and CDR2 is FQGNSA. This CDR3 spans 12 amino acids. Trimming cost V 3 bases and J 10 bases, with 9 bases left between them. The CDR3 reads CASSFWEGKLFF. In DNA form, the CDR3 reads TGTGCCAGCAGCTTTTGGGAGGGAAAACTGTTTTTT.

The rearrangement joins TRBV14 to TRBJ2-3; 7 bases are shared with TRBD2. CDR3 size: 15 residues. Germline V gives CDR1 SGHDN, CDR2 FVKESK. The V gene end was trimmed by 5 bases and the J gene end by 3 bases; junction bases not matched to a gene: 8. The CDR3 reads CASSVRAGVTDTQYF. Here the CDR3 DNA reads TGTGCCAGCAGCGTGCGGGCGGGAGTAACAGATACGCAGTATTTT.

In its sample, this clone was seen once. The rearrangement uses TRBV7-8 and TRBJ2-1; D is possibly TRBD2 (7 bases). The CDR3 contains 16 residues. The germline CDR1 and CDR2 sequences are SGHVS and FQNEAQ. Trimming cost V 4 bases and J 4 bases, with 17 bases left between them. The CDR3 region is CASSSSLGGAYNEQFF. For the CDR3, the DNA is TGTGCCAGCAGCTCCTCGCTGGGGGGGGCGTACAATGAGCAGTTCTTC.

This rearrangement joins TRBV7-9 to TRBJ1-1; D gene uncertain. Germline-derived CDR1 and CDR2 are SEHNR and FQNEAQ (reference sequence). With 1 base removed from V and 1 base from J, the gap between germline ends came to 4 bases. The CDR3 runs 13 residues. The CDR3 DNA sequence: TGTGCCAGCAGCTTAGGCTCGAACACTGAAGCTTTCTTT. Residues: CASSLGSNTEAFF.

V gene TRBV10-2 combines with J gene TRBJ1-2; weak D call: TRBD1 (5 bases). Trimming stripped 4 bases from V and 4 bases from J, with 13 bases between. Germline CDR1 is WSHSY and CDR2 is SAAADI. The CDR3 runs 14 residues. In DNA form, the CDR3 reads TGCGCCAGCAGTGCTTGGGGGGAGGGCTATGGCTACACCTTC. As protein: CASSAWGEGYGYTF.

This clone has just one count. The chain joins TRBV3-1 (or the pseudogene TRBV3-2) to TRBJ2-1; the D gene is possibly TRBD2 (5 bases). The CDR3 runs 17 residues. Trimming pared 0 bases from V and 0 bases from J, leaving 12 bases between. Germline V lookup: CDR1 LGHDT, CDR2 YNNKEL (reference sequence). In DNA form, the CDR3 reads TGTGCCAGCAGCCAAGAGGTAGCGCAAAGCTCCTACAATGAGCAGTTCTTC. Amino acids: CASSQEVAQSSYNEQFF.

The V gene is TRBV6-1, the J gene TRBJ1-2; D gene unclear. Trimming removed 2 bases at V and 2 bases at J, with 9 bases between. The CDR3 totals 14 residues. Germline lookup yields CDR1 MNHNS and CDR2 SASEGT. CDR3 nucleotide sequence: TGTGCCAGCAGTGAATGGCAGAACAACTATGGCTACACCTTC. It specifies CASSEWQNNYGYTF.